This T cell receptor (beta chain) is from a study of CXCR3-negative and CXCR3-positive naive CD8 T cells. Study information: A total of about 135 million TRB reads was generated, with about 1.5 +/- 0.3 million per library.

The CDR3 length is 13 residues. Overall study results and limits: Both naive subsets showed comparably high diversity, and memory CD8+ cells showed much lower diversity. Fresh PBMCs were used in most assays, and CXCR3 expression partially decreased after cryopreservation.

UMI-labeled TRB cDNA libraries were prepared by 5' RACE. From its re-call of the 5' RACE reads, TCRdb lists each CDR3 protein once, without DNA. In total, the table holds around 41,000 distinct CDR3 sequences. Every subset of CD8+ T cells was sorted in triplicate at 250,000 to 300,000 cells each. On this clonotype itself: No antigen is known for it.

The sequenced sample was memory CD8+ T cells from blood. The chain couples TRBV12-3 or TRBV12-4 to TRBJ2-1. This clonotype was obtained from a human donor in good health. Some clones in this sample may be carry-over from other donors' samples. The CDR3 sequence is CASSLQIYNEQFF.